The 9 T cell receptor beta chains reported below all come from one sample, sequenced in a study of blood T cell repertoires in COVID-19. Here immunoSEQ multiplex PCR was the method, and the copy in TCRdb shows in-frame clones only, minus some. The top ten hold 1.9% of the sample, which has tens of thousands of clones, 91% seen once. The sample taken for sequencing was peripheral blood. The source of these receptors is a woman aged 45-65 years in a cohort sampled during active COVID-19.

This clone occurred once. The V call is TRBV10-3, the J call TRBJ2-7; D gene unclear. Trimming removed 1 base from V and 0 bases from J, with 7 bases in between. Germline CDR1 is ENHRY and CDR2 is SYGVKD. The CDR3 spans 14 residues. CDR3 loop: CAISELHASYEQYF. CDR3 coding DNA: TGTGCCATCAGTGAGTTACACGCCTCCTACGAGCAGTACTTC.

The V and J genes are TRBV10-3 and TRBJ2-7; no firm D call. CDR1 ENHRY and CDR2 SYGVKD come from the germline V gene. The CDR3 is 14 amino acids. V was trimmed by 0 bases and J by 6 bases, leaving 12 bases between them. DNA of the CDR3: TGTGCCATCAGTGAGTCGGGTCTAGGCGGCGAGCAGTACTTC. Protein sequence: CAISESGLGGEQYF.

The rearrangement links TRBV20-1 to TRBJ1-2; D is unresolved. The CDR3 totals 11 residues. CDR1 is DFQATT and CDR2 is SNEGSKA in the germline V gene (reference sequence). V was clipped by 0 bases and J by 8 bases, with 7 bases between them. This CDR3 reads CSAREGQGYTF. CDR3 DNA sequence: TGCAGTGCTAGAGAGGGCCAGGGCTACACCTTC.

This clone has just one count. The genes are TRBV29-1 and TRBJ2-5, with 10 bases matching TRBD2. Losses at the gene ends were 5 bases for V and 4 bases for J; bases not matched to a gene: 4. The CDR3 has 13 amino acids. CDR1 and CDR2 from the germline V gene are SQVTM and ANQGSEA. CDR3 region: CSVRAGGGETQYF. The CDR3 DNA sequence: TGCAGCGTTCGAGCGGGAGGGGGAGAGACCCAGTACTTC.

The gene calls are TRBV6-5 and TRBJ2-7; D gene unclear. The CDR3 covers 11 residues. CDR1 MNHEY and CDR2 SVGAGI come from the germline V gene. V gave up 6 bases and J gave up 3 bases, with 6 bases separating them. CDR3 nucleotide sequence: TGTGCCAGCAGACGGGTCTACGAGCAGTACTTC. Amino acids: CASRRVYEQYF.

Here the CDR3 reads CASSPRSGGGETQYF. CDR3 in DNA: TGTGCCAGCTCACCAAGGAGCGGGGGTGGGGAGACCCAGTACTTC. The chain couples TRBV18 to TRBJ2-5; 8 bases map to TRBD2. Germline CDR1 reads KGHSH; CDR2 reads LQKENI. After removal of 2 bases from V and 5 bases from J, the junction contained 7 bases not matched to a gene. This CDR3 contains 15 residues. The full variable domain, with the rest looked up from reference TRBV18 and TRBJ2-5, is NAGVMQNPRHLVRRRGQEARLRCSPMKGHSHVYWYRQLPEEGLKFMVYLQKENIIDESGMPKERFSAEFPKEGPSILRIQQVVRGDSAAYFCASSPRSGGGETQYFGPGTRLLVL.

The V call is TRBV5-1, the J call TRBJ2-7; TRBD1 might be the D (5 bases). This CDR3 is 16 amino acids long. Germline V CDR1 and CDR2: SGHRS, YFSETQ. V was cut by 0 bases and J by 0 bases, with 13 bases left in between. The chain's CDR3 is CASSLDPQGSSYEQYF. The DNA for the CDR3 is TGCGCCAGCAGCTTGGACCCCCAGGGCAGCTCCTACGAGCAGTACTTC.

The chain employs TRBV3-1 (or the pseudogene TRBV3-2) and TRBJ2-3; 12 bases align to TRBD2. The germline CDR1 and CDR2 sequences are LGHDT and YNNKEL (reference sequence). The CDR3 contains 14 residues. J gave up 7 bases and V 5 bases, and 4 bases lay outside the gene matches. The DNA of the CDR3 is TGTGCCAGCAGCACCGGGACTAGCGGGTATACGCAGTATTTT. Translation gives CASSTGTSGYTQYF.

The chain links TRBV4-1 to TRBJ2-5, with 7 bases aligning to TRBD2. Germline V lookup: CDR1 MGHRA, CDR2 YSYEKL. Trimming removed 3 bases from V and 4 bases from J; junction bases left unmatched: 11. This CDR3 region has 16 residues. As DNA, the CDR3 is TGCGCCAGCAGCCAGGCCTCTCCCGGGGGGACAGAGACCCAGTACTTC. It specifies CASSQASPGGTETQYF.